Shown below are 22 T cell receptor beta chains from a single sample sequenced in a study of early stage breast cancer tumors. Using immunoSEQ multiplex PCR, the repertoire was profiled, and TCRdb retains in-frame clones only, with some absent. In the table there are about 9,000 clones, 65% to 70% of which are singletons. The source material was breast tumor tissue. The receptors here all came from a person aged 50 to 59 with breast cancer.

This clone was detected only a few times. This chain joins TRBV2 and TRBJ2-4, with a tentative D call TRBD2 (6 bases). Per germline, CDR1 SNHLY and CDR2 FYNNEI. Trimming stripped 6 bases from V and 15 bases from J, with 15 bases between. The CDR3 has 11 residues. The CDR3 region is CASSESGFGYF. The DNA of the CDR3 is TGTGCCAGCAGCGAAAGCGGGTTTGGGTACTTC.

Sample share makes this clone medium-sized (0.01 to 0.1%). The sample holds other DNA sequences that translate to the same CDR3. V gene TRBV19 combines with J gene TRBJ1-1, with no clear D. The germline CDR1 and CDR2 sequences are LNHDA and SQIVND (reference sequence). V lost 1 base, J lost 1 base, and 7 bases lay in between. This CDR3 has 14 amino acids. CDR3 residues: CASSIGRGNTEAFF. CDR3 nucleotides: TGTGCCAGTAGTATAGGACGGGGGAACACTGAAGCTTTCTTT. Filled out from reference TRBV19 and TRBJ1-1, the complete variable domain reads DGGITQSPKYLFRKEGQNVTLSCEQNLNHDAMYWYRQDPGQGLRLIYYSQIVNDFQKGDIAEGYSVSREKKESFPLTVTSAQKNPTAFYLCASSIGRGNTEAFFGQGTRLTVV.

This clone occurred once. The chain joins TRBV21-1 to TRBJ2-7; no DNA check was done on the table's D call, TRBD1. TRBV21-1 is tagged as a pseudogene. The CDR3 consists of 15 residues. This chain's CDR3 is CASSKRDRGAHEQYF. CDR3 in DNA: TGTGCCAGCAGCAAACGAGACAGGGGTGCCCACGAGCAGTACTTC.

The rearrangement joins TRBV9 to TRBJ1-3; D not certain. V lost 0 bases, J lost 0 bases, and 13 bases lay in between. The CDR3 totals 17 residues. Germline-derived CDR1 and CDR2 are SGDLS and YYNGEE. The CDR3 nucleotides are TGTGCCAGCAGCGTAGGGGTCAGCTTGGTCTCTGGAAACACCATATATTTT. It is translated as CASSVGVSLVSGNTIYF.

This chain links TRBV29-1 with TRBJ2-2; 12 bases match TRBD1. The trim removed 6 bases at V and 7 bases at J, leaving 12 bases unmatched. The CDR3 has 16 residues. In germline, CDR1 is SQVTM, CDR2 ANQGSEA. The CDR3 is CSVLPGQGAVGGELFF. The CDR3 DNA sequence: TGCAGCGTATTACCGGGACAGGGGGCGGTGGGCGGGGAGCTGTTTTTT.

This clone is labeled medium-sized. The chain uses TRBV5-1 and TRBJ1-2; a possible D gene is TRBD1 (6 bases). This CDR3 has 15 amino acids. V was pared by 4 bases and J by 4 bases, with 17 bases between. Germline CDR1 SGHRS, CDR2 YFSETQ. CDR3 in DNA: TGCGCCAGCAGCCTCCAAATGGACAGCCTCTATGGCTACACCTTC. It yields the protein CASSLQMDSLYGYTF.

This clone occurred once. The chain carries TRBV21-1 and TRBJ2-7; TRBD2 is the table's D call, not checked against the DNA. TRBV21-1 is a known pseudogene. There are 15 residues in the CDR3. The CDR3 protein is CASSKEGTSGDEQYF. The CDR3 DNA follows: TGTGCCAGCAGCAAAGAGGGGACTAGCGGGGACGAGCAGTACTTC.

This clone was seen more than once but under ten times. The rearrangement uses TRBV7-8 and TRBJ1-3; D unresolved. This CDR3 has 15 amino acids. The germline V and J ends were trimmed by 0 bases and 0 bases, with 6 bases remaining between them. Germline CDR1 is SGHVS and CDR2 is FQNEAQ. The CDR3 reads CASSLARTSGNTIYF. CDR3 in DNA: TGTGCCAGCAGCTTAGCGCGCACCTCTGGAAACACCATATATTTT.

Only a few counts were recorded for this clone. The chain couples TRBV9 to TRBJ1-6; D is possibly TRBD1 (6 bases). The V gene lost 4 bases and the J gene lost 10 bases, with 18 bases spanning the gap. This CDR3 has 15 amino acids. The V gene's germline CDR1 is SGDLS and CDR2 YYNGEE. The CDR3 DNA sequence: TGTGCCAGCAGCCCGGACAGTAGTGACCAATCACCCCTCCACTTT. Translating gives CASSPDSSDQSPLHF.

This clone showed up just a few times. The V call is TRBV5-1, the J call TRBJ1-3; D is unclear. Trimming removed 3 bases at V and 4 bases at J, with 17 bases between. The CDR3 sequence is 16 residues long. CDR1 SGHRS and CDR2 YFSETQ come from the germline V gene. The CDR3 sequence is CASSSDGRITGNTIYF. CDR3 sequence (DNA): TGCGCCAGCAGCTCTGACGGGAGAATCACCGGAAACACCATATATTTT.

V and J are TRBV4-1 and TRBJ1-4, with 8 bases fitting TRBD1. Germline-derived CDR1 and CDR2 are MGHRA and YSYEKL. Germline trimming cut 0 bases from V and 4 bases from J; bases unmatched to any gene: 19. The CDR3 runs to 21 residues. Written as DNA, the CDR3 is TGCGCCAGCAGCCAAGATTGGGGCGGGGACAGGCCCCTTCTCAGTAATGAAAAACTGTTTTTT. Translation: CASSQDWGGDRPLLSNEKLFF.

The V and J genes are TRBV2 and TRBJ2-7, with 7 bases matching TRBD1. V lost 3 bases and J lost 3; bases outside the gene matches: 23. The CDR3 covers 20 residues. CDR1 and CDR2 from the germline V gene are SNHLY and FYNNEI. As DNA, the CDR3 is TGTGCCAGCAGTGACGGCGCTCTCCTACGTCCGGGACAGTTGAGCTACGAGCAGTACTTC. This translates into CASSDGALLRPGQLSYEQYF.

V is TRBV6-5 and J is TRBJ2-7; 8 bases are shared with TRBD1. The germline CDR1 and CDR2 sequences are MNHEY and SVGAGI. This CDR3 is built from 14 residues. V shed 5 bases, J shed 3 bases, and the junction held 6 bases outside the gene matches. In DNA form, the CDR3 reads TGTGCCAGCAGTGTAGAACAGGGGGTCTACGAGCAGTACTTC. It codes for CASSVEQGVYEQYF.

This clone was seen a few times. CDR3 loop: CASSIDGNEKLFF. The CDR3 coding sequence is TGTGCCAGTAGTATAGACGGTAATGAAAAACTGTTTTTT. The V gene is TRBV19, the J gene TRBJ1-4, with D uncertain. This CDR3 is 13 amino acids long. V was clipped by 0 bases and J by 4 bases, with 3 bases between them. The V gene's germline CDR1 is LNHDA and CDR2 SQIVND (reference sequence).

This sequence joins TRBV11-2 and TRBJ2-5; 15 bases match TRBD2. This CDR3 comprises 16 residues. V was pared by 6 bases and J by 4 bases, with 6 bases of the junction left unmatched. Looked up from germline, CDR1 is SGHAT and CDR2 is FQNNGV. For the CDR3, the DNA is TGTGCCAGCAGACGGACTAGCGGGAGGGCCGGAGAGACCCAGTACTTC. Translation gives CASRRTSGRAGETQYF.

The J gene is TRBJ1-5, the V gene TRBV27; D is unresolved. There are 13 residues in the CDR3. Germline CDR1 and CDR2: MNHEY and SMNVEV (reference sequence). With 6 bases removed from V and 5 bases from J, the gap between germline ends came to 11 bases. The CDR3, as DNA: TGTGCCAGCAGATCTGACGGCTATCAGCCCCAGCATTTT. This translates into CASRSDGYQPQHF.

The chain has TRBV11-2 and TRBJ1-1, with TRBD1 as a possible D gene (6 bases). Trimming cost V 1 base and J 4 bases, with 13 bases left between them. This CDR3 region has 15 residues. Germline CDR1 reads SGHAT; CDR2 reads FQNNGV. For the CDR3, the DNA is TGTGCCAGCAGCTTAGGCGGAGGGGGTCTCACTGAAGCTTTCTTT. Translating it yields CASSLGGGGLTEAFF.

CDR3 DNA sequence: TGTGCCAGCTCCCAAGGGCCTACTAATGAAAAACTGTTTTTT. It codes for CASSQGPTNEKLFF. V usage is TRBV18 and J usage is TRBJ1-4; no firm D call. Germline lookup yields CDR1 KGHSH and CDR2 LQKENI. The length of the CDR3 is 14 residues. The germline V and J ends were trimmed by 6 bases and 2 bases, with 10 bases remaining between them.

This clone was observed a few times. The chain couples TRBV10-2 to TRBJ1-6; no clear D gene. The CDR3 runs 13 residues. Per germline, CDR1 WSHSY and CDR2 SAAADI. With 6 bases removed from V and 9 bases from J, the gap between germline ends came to 12 bases. The chain's CDR3 is CASREGFASPLHF. The CDR3 DNA is TGCGCCAGCAGGGAAGGGTTTGCTTCACCCCTCCACTTT.

This chain uses TRBV4-1 with TRBJ2-5; D gene ambiguous. Germline values: CDR1 MGHRA, CDR2 YSYEKL. V lost 2 bases and J 0 bases, leaving 4 bases between the germline ends. This CDR3 is 13 amino acids long. The DNA for the CDR3 is TGCGCCAGCAGCCAACTACACCAAGAGACCCAGTACTTC. Translated: CASSQLHQETQYF.

Written as DNA, the CDR3 is TGTGCCAGCAGTCCCCAAACGGCAGGGAGTGGCTACACCTTC. Translating gives CASSPQTAGSGYTF. The chain links TRBV28 to TRBJ1-2, with a weak D call TRBD1 (5 bases). The CDR3 runs to 14 residues. With 5 bases removed from V and 7 bases from J, the gap between germline ends came to 17 bases. The V gene's germline CDR1 is MDHEN and CDR2 SYDVKM.

This chain joins TRBV27 and TRBJ1-1, with 7 bases matching TRBD1. The CDR3 consists of 13 residues. Per the germline V gene, CDR1 is MNHEY and CDR2 is SMNVEV (reference sequence). J lost 1 base, V lost 6 bases, and 2 bases had no gene match. The CDR3 DNA reads TGTGCCAGCAGACGACAGGGGAACACTGAAGCTTTCTTT. Amino acid sequence: CASRRQGNTEAFF.